The 8 T cell receptor beta chains given below trace back to one sample, sequenced in a study of cytotoxic CD8 clonotypes in ibrutinib-treated CLL (dated by TCRdb to 2020 to 2022). Preparation of the library involved the immunoSEQ multiplex PCR assay. Entries here come from immuneACCESS through TCRdb and include only in-frame sequences with V and J called. Some clones fail to appear in such tables; in the studies checked, an unresolved V gene covers under half of the shortfall, and the cause of the remainder is unknown. The sample has some 35,000 clones on record, approximately 70% of them singletons. About 27% of the sample rests with the top ten. The source material was PBMCs, sampled before ibrutinib treatment. The receptor source for this set is a human donor with chronic lymphocytic leukemia.

The V call is TRBV11-2, the J call TRBJ2-1; no firm D call. V lost 3 bases to trimming and J lost 5 bases, with 5 bases between them. Germline CDR1 is SGHAT and CDR2 is FQNNGV. The CDR3 has 12 amino acids. CDR3 in amino acids: CASSFKNNEQFF. The CDR3 bases are TGTGCCAGCAGCTTTAAGAACAATGAGCAGTTCTTC.

A few counts support this clone. J is TRBJ1-2 and V is TRBV10-2, with unresolved D. Germline CDR1 reads WSHSY; CDR2 reads SAAADI. V lost 3 bases and J lost 4, with 6 bases in between. This CDR3 has 12 amino acids. The CDR3 DNA reads TGCGCCAGCAGTGAACAAGGCTATGGCTACACCTTC. Its translation: CASSEQGYGYTF.

The chain employs TRBV18 and TRBJ2-1; tentatively, D is TRBD2 (6 bases). CDR1 KGHSH and CDR2 LQKENI come from the germline V gene. The CDR3 spans 17 residues. The germline V and J ends were trimmed by 2 bases and 8 bases, with 22 bases remaining between them. Written as DNA, the CDR3 is TGTGCCAGCTCACCAGGTCCCTCGCGGGCGGGAACGGATGAGCAGTTCTTC. Its translation: CASSPGPSRAGTDEQFF.

This rearrangement joins TRBV6-5 to TRBJ1-2; 10 bases are shared with TRBD1. CDR1 is MNHEY and CDR2 is SVGAGI in the germline V gene. Trimming at V came to 6 bases and at J to 5 bases, leaving 3 bases not matched to a gene. The CDR3 runs 13 residues. CDR3 region: CASSRDRGYGYTF. DNA of the CDR3: TGTGCCAGCAGCCGGGACAGGGGTTATGGCTACACCTTC.

CDR3 residues: CASSLSSGQANYGYTF. CDR3 nucleotides: TGTGCCAGCAGCTTATCCTCGGGACAAGCTAACTATGGCTACACCTTC. The V gene is TRBV7-2, the J gene TRBJ1-2; a possible D gene is TRBD1 (6 bases). Trimming pared 2 bases from V and 0 bases from J, leaving 13 bases between. Germline V lookup: CDR1 SGHTA, CDR2 FQGNSA. This CDR3 has 16 amino acids.

The table lists this clone with a few counts. The J gene is TRBJ1-1, the V gene TRBV6-5; D is unresolved. V lost 2 bases to trimming and J lost 2 bases, with 9 bases between them. The germline CDR1 and CDR2 sequences are MNHEY and SVGAGI. The CDR3 has 14 residues. Here the CDR3 DNA reads TGTGCCAGCAGTTACGATCGAGTAAACACTGAAGCTTTCTTT. This encodes CASSYDRVNTEAFF.

The rearrangement links TRBV13 to TRBJ2-7; D not certain. This CDR3 has 14 residues. The germline V and J ends were trimmed by 1 base and 0 bases, with 7 bases remaining between them. Germline loops: CDR1 PRHDT, CDR2 FYEKMQ (reference sequence). The CDR3 sequence is CASSLEGISYEQYF. In nucleotides, the CDR3 is TGTGCCAGCAGCTTAGAAGGCATCTCCTACGAGCAGTACTTC.

This clone is judged medium-sized. The chain couples TRBV19 to TRBJ2-7, with TRBD2 as a possible D gene (5 bases). The CDR3 has 13 amino acids. Germline CDR1 and CDR2: LNHDA and SQIVND (reference sequence). Trimming shortened V by 5 bases and J by 3 bases, and 11 bases separated the two germline ends. The CDR3, as DNA: TGTGCCAGTAGTTTGAGGGATTACTACGAGCAGTACTTC. Translation: CASSLRDYYEQYF. The full variable domain, in which reference TRBV19 and TRBJ2-7 provide the parts outside the CDR3, is DGGITQSPKYLFRKEGQNVTLSCEQNLNHDAMYWYRQDPGQGLRLIYYSQIVNDFQKGDIAEGYSVSREKKESFPLTVTSAQKNPTAFYLCASSLRDYYEQYFGPGTRLTVT.